The 11 T cell receptor beta chains below all came from one sample that was sequenced in a study of blood T cell repertoires in COVID-19. TCRdb's copy holds only in-frame clones and misses some; the assay was immunoSEQ multiplex PCR. The top ten clones hold 10% of a sample with over 70,000 clones, roughly 78% of them seen once. The sequenced sample was peripheral blood. Receptors originate from a woman in her 70s with acute or convalescent COVID-19.

The V and J genes are TRBV27 and TRBJ1-2; 9 nucleotides match TRBD1. The germline CDR1 and CDR2 sequences are MNHEY and SMNVEV (reference sequence). CDR3 size: 13 residues. The V gene end was trimmed by 6 bases and the J gene end by 7 bases; junction bases not matched to a gene: 6. CDR3 residues: CASRLQGALGYTF. The CDR3 DNA follows: TGTGCCAGCAGGCTACAGGGGGCGCTTGGCTACACCTTC.

This chain connects TRBV21-1 to TRBJ1-5; whether TRBD1, the table's D call, matches the DNA was not checked. TRBV21-1 is tagged as a pseudogene. This CDR3 comprises 15 residues. CDR3 in DNA: TGTGCCAGCAGCAACCGGGACAGTAAGGATCAGCCCCAGCATTTT. It specifies CASSNRDSKDQPQHF.

This sequence joins TRBV28 and TRBJ2-3, with TRBD2 matching over 12 bases. The CDR3 totals 18 residues. Trimming cost V 7 bases and J 8 bases; bases outside gene matches: 19. Germline CDR1 reads MDHEN; CDR2 reads SYDVKM. The CDR3 DNA reads as TGTGCCAGCACCGGAGCCGGGACTAGCGGGTCCCGGATTGGTACGCAGTATTTT. This encodes CASTGAGTSGSRIGTQYF.

The V gene is TRBV3-1 (or the pseudogene TRBV3-2), the J gene TRBJ2-3, with TRBD2 matching over 13 bases. The CDR3 runs 16 residues. J was trimmed by 1 base and V by 5 bases; bases with no gene match: 3. CDR1 and CDR2 (germline): LGHDT, YNNKEL (reference sequence). Written as DNA, the CDR3 is TGTGCCAGCAGCTATGGACTAGCGGGAGGCACAGATACGCAGTATTTT. Translating it yields CASSYGLAGGTDTQYF.

The V gene is TRBV5-1, the J gene TRBJ2-5; D might be TRBD1 (5 bases). There are 14 residues in the CDR3. Germline V CDR1 and CDR2: SGHRS, YFSETQ. V lost 2 bases to trimming and J lost 5 bases, with 13 bases between them. The CDR3 DNA reads TGCGCCAGCAGCTTTACAGGATCTAGGGAGACCCAGTACTTC. Its protein product is CASSFTGSRETQYF.

This clone appeared once. This rearrangement joins TRBV4-2 to TRBJ2-1; 9 positions match TRBD2. The CDR3 has 15 residues. The ends lost 1 base at V and 4 bases at J; junction bases unmatched: 2. CDR1 and CDR2 from the germline V gene are LGHNA and YNFKEQ. In DNA, the CDR3 is TGTGCCAGCAGCCAAGCTAGCGGGGCGTACAATGAGCAGTTCTTC. Translating it yields CASSQASGAYNEQFF.

This rearrangement joins TRBV7-2 to TRBJ2-2; the D gene is possibly TRBD2 (5 bases). The CDR3 is made up of 13 amino acids. The V and J ends lost 5 bases and 6 bases respectively, with 10 bases between them. Germline values: CDR1 SGHTA, CDR2 FQGNSA. CDR3 region: CASSETGAGELFF. CDR3 coding DNA: TGTGCCAGCAGCGAAACCGGGGCCGGGGAGCTGTTTTTT.

This chain joins TRBV30 and TRBJ2-7, with D possibly being TRBD2 (6 bases). Trimming pared 3 bases from V and 7 bases from J, leaving 19 bases between. The CDR3 is made up of 14 amino acids. Germline-derived CDR1 and CDR2 are GTSNPN and SVGIG (reference sequence). CDR3 in amino acids: CAWRRRSGAGEQYF. The CDR3 DNA follows: TGTGCCTGGAGGAGAAGGTCCGGGGCGGGGGAGCAGTACTTC.

In DNA, the CDR3 is TGTGCCAGCAGTTTTCGCGGGACCGCCCTCTACGAGCAGTACTTC. Translated, it gives CASSFRGTALYEQYF. The rearrangement uses TRBV6-5 and TRBJ2-7; weak D call: TRBD2 (6 bases). V gave up 4 bases and J gave up 3 bases, with 16 bases separating them. CDR1 MNHEY and CDR2 SVGAGI come from the germline V gene. The CDR3 sequence is 15 residues long.

The V gene is TRBV19, the J gene TRBJ1-2, with 7 bases aligning to TRBD1. Germline CDR1 and CDR2: LNHDA and SQIVND (reference sequence). The J segment lost 6 bases and the V segment lost 3 bases, leaving 7 bases of the junction unmatched. The CDR3 has 14 residues. The CDR3: CASSIATGRDGYTF. The CDR3 coding sequence is TGTGCCAGTAGTATCGCGACAGGGCGGGATGGCTACACCTTC.

The genes are TRBV5-1 and TRBJ1-4; 10 bases map to TRBD1. There are 16 residues in the CDR3. Trimming took 3 bases from V and 2 from J; bases not matched to a gene: 4. Germline V gene data show CDR1 as SGHRS and CDR2 as YFSETQ. DNA of the CDR3: TGCGCCAGCAGCTCCGGACAGGGGGGGACTAATGAAAAACTGTTTTTT. The encoded protein is CASSSGQGGTNEKLFF.